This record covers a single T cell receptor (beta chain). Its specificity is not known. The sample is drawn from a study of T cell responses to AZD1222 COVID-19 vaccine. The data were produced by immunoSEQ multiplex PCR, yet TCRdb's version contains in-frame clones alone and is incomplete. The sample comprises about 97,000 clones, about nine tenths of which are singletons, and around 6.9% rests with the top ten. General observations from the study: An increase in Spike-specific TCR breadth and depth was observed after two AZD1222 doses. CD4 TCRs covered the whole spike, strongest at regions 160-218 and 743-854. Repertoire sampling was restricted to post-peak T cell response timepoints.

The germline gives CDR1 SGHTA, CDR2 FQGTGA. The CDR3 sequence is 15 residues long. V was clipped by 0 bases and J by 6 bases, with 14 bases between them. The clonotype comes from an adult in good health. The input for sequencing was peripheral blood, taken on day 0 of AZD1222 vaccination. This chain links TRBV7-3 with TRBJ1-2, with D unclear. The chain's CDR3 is CASSLTGRAVDGYTF. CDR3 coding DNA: TGTGCCAGCAGCTTAACGGGTCGGGCAGTCGATGGCTACACCTTC.